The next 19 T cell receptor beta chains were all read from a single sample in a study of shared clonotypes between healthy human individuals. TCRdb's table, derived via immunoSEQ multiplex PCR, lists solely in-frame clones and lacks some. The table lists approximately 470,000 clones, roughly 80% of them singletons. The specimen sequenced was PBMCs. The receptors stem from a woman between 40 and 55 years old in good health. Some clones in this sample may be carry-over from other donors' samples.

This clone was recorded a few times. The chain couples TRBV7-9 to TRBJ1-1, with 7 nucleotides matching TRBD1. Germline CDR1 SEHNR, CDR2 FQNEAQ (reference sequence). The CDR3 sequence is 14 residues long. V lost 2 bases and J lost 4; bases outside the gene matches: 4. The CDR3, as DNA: TGTGCCAGCAGCTTATTCCCAGGGGGCACTGAAGCTTTCTTT. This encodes CASSLFPGGTEAFF.

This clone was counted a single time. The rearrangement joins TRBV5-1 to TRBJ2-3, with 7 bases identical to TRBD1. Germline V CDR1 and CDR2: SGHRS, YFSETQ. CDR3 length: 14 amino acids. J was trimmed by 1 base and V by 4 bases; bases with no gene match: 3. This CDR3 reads CASSLQGGTDTQYF. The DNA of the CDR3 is TGCGCCAGCAGCCTCCAGGGGGGCACAGATACGCAGTATTTT.

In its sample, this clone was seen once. The CDR3 sequence is CASSLDRNRGNTEAFF. Here the CDR3 DNA reads TGTGCCAGCAGCTTAGATCGTAACCGGGGGAACACTGAAGCTTTCTTT. The chain has TRBV11-3 and TRBJ1-1; D remains ambiguous. This CDR3 spans 16 amino acids. Germline-derived CDR1 and CDR2 are SGHNT and YENEEA. The V end was cut by 0 bases, the J end by 1 base, with 12 bases between. The full variable domain, rest sourced from reference TRBV11-3 and TRBJ1-1, is EAGVVQSPRYKIIEKKQPVAFWCNPISGHNTLYWYLQNLGQGPELLIRYENEEAVDDSQLPKDRFSAERLKGVDSTLKIQPAELGDSAVYLCASSLDRNRGNTEAFFGQGTRLTVV.

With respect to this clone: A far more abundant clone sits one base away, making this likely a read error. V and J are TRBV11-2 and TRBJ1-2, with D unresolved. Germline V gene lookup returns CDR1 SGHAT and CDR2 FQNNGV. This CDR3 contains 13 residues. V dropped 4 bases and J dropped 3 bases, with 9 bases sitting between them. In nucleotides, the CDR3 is TGTGCCAGCAGCTCAGCTGTAGACTATGGCTACACCTTC. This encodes CASSSAVDYGYTF.

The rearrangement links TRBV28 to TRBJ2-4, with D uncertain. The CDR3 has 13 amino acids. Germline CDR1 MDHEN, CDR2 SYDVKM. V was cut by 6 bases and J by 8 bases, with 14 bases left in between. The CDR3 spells CASSYDVLDIQYF. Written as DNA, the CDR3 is TGTGCCAGCAGCTATGATGTACTGGACATTCAGTACTTC.

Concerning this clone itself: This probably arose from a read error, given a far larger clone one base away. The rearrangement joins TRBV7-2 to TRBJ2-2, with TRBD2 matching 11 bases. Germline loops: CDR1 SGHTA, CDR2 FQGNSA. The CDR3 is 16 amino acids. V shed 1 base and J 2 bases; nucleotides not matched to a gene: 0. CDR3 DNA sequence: TGTGCCAGCAGCTTAGGACTAGCGGGAAACACCGGGGAGCTGTTTTTT. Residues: CASSLGLAGNTGELFF.

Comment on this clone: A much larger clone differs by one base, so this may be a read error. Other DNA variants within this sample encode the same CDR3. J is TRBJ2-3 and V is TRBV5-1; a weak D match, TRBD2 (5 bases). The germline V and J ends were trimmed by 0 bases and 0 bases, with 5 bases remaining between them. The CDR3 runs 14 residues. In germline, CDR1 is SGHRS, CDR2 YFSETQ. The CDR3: CASSLGTSTDTQYF. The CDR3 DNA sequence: TGCGCCAGCAGCTTGGGGACTAGCACAGATACGCAGTATTTT. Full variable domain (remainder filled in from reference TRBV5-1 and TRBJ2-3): KAGVTQTPRYLIKTRGQQVTLSCSPISGHRSVSWYQQTPGQGLQFLFEYFSETQRNKGNFPGRFSGRQFSNSRSEMNVSTLELGDSALYLCASSLGTSTDTQYFGPGTRLTVL.

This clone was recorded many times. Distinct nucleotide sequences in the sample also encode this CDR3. The CDR3 DNA sequence: TGTGCCAGCAGCCCCGACAGGCCTTGGGATGGCTACACCTTC. It is translated as CASSPDRPWDGYTF. The V call is TRBV25-1, the J call TRBJ1-2, with D possibly TRBD1 on 6 matching bases. Germline-derived CDR1 and CDR2 are MGHDK and SYGVNS. The CDR3 has 14 residues. With 6 bases removed from V and 6 bases from J, the gap between germline ends came to 17 bases.

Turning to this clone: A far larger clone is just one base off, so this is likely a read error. For the CDR3, the DNA is TGTGCCGGCAGTCCGAGACAGGGGGGGAACTATGGCTACACCTTC. Encoded protein: CAGSPRQGGNYGYTF. The chain recombines TRBV27 with TRBJ1-2; 9 bases are shared with TRBD1. The CDR3 is made up of 15 amino acids. Germline V gene lookup returns CDR1 MNHEY and CDR2 SMNVEV (reference sequence).

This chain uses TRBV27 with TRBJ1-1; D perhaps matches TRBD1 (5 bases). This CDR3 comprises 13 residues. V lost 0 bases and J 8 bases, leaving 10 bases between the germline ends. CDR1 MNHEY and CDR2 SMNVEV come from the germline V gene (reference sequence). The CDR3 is CASSLSRQTEAFF. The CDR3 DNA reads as TGTGCCAGCAGTTTATCGCGACAGACAGAAGCTTTCTTT.

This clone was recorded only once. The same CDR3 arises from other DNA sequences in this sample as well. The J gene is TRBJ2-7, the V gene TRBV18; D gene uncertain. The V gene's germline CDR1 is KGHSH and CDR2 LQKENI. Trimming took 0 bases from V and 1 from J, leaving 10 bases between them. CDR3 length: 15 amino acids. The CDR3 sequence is CASSPPSGSSYEQYF. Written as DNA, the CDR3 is TGTGCCAGCTCACCACCATCCGGCTCATCCTACGAGCAGTACTTC.

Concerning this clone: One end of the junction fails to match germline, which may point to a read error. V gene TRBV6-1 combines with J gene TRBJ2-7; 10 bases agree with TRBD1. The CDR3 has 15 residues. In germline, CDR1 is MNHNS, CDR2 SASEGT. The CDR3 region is CASSRGTGVSHEQYF. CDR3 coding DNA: TGTGCCAGCAGTAGAGGGACAGGGGTCTCCCACGAGCAGTACTTC.

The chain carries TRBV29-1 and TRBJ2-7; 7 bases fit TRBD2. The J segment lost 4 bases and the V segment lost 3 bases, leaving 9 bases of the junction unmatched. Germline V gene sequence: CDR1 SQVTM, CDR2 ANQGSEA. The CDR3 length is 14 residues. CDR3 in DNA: TGCAGCGTTGAGGGCCTTCCGGGAGGTTACGAGCAGTACTTC. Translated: CSVEGLPGGYEQYF.

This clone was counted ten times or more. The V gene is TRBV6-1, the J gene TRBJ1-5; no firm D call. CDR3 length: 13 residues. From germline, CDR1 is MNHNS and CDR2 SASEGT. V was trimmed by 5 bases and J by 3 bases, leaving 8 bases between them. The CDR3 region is CASSKEANQPQHF. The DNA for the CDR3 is TGTGCCAGCAGTAAAGAGGCCAATCAGCCCCAGCATTTT.

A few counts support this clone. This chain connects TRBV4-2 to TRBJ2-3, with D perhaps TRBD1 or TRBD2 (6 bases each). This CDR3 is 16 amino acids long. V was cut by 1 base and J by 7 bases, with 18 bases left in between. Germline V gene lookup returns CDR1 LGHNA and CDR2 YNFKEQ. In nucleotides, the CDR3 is TGTGCCAGCAGCCAAGGGGGGGCTAGAGGTTTGCATACGCAGTATTTT. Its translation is CASSQGGARGLHTQYF.

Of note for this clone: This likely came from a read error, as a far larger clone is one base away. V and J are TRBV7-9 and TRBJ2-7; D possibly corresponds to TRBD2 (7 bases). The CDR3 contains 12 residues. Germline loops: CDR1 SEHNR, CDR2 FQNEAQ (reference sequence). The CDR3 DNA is TGTGCCAGCAGCTTAACGGGGGGCGAGCGGTACTTC. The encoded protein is CASSLTGGERYF.

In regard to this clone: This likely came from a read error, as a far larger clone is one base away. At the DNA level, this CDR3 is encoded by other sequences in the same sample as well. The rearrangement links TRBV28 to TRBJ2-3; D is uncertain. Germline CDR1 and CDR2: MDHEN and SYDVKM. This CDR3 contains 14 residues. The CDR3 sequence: CASSVIGGTDTQYF. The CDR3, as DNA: TGTGCTAGCAGTGTCATTGGGGGCACAGATACGCAGTATTTT. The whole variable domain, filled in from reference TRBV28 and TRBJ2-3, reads DVKVTQSSRYLVKRTGEKVFLECVQDMDHENMFWYRQDPGLGLRLIYFSYDVKMKEKGDIPEGYSVSREKKERFSLILESASTNQTSMYLCASSVIGGTDTQYFGPGTRLTVL.

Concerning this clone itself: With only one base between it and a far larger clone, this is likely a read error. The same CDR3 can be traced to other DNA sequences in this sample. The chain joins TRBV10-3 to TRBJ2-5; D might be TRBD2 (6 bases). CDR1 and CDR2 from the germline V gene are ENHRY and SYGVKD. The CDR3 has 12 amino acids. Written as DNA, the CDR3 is TGTGCCATTAGTGCCCAGGGCGGGGAGCAGTACTTC. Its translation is CAISAQGGEQYF.

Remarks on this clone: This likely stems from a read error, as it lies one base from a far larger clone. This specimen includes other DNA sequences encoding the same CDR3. For the CDR3, the DNA is TGTGCTAGCAGTCCAGGGCAAGAGACCCAGTACTTC. Translating gives CASSPGQETQYF. The chain carries TRBV6-5 and TRBJ2-5; a weak D match, TRBD1 (5 bases). The CDR3 consists of 12 residues. Germline loops: CDR1 MNHEY, CDR2 SVGAGI.